Below, 8 T cell receptor beta chains from the same sample are listed, as sequenced in a study of blood T cell repertoires in COVID-19. Assay: immunoSEQ multiplex PCR; the TCRdb copy retains only in-frame clones and omits some. In the table there are more than 300,000 clones, 80% to 90% of which are singletons. Sequencing was performed on PBMCs or T cells enriched from blood (not recorded which). These receptors were taken from a woman aged 18-30 years who had recovered from COVID-19.

The chain combines TRBV14 with TRBJ1-6; TRBD1 matches at 8 bases. The CDR3 is 15 residues long. Germline CDR1 SGHDN, CDR2 FVKESK. Unmatched junction bases numbered 4, after V lost 3 bases and J lost 6 bases. CDR3 in amino acids: CASSQDRAGNSPLHF. For the CDR3, the DNA is TGTGCCAGCAGCCAGGACAGGGCGGGTAATTCACCCCTCCACTTT.

V gene TRBV6-5 combines with J gene TRBJ1-2, with D possibly being TRBD1 (6 bases). Between the trimmed V and J ends, which lost 8 bases and 2 bases, there was a span of 15 bases. This CDR3 contains 14 residues. Germline V gene lookup returns CDR1 MNHEY and CDR2 SVGAGI. Written as DNA, the CDR3 is TGTGCCAGCCAAGGGGATACAGGGAACTATGGCTACACCTTC. It yields the protein CASQGDTGNYGYTF.

The chain combines TRBV18 with TRBJ1-2, with D uncertain. The V end was cut by 1 base, the J end by 0 bases, with 12 bases between. The CDR3 contains 16 residues. Germline CDR1 is KGHSH and CDR2 is LQKENI. For the CDR3, the DNA is TGTGCCAGCTCACCACGCTCTGCGGATTCTAACTATGGCTACACCTTC. It specifies CASSPRSADSNYGYTF.

The chain couples TRBV6-6 to TRBJ1-4; D is unresolved. V dropped 5 bases and J dropped 1 base, with 17 bases sitting between them. The CDR3 length is 17 residues. CDR1 and CDR2 from the germline V gene are MNHNY and SVGAGI (reference sequence). The CDR3 DNA reads as TGTGCCAGCAGTCCCCGAGGGTTTCTAGGAACTAATGAAAAACTGTTTTTT. Translation: CASSPRGFLGTNEKLFF.

The J gene is TRBJ2-1, the V gene TRBV7-3; TRBD1 aligns across 8 bases. CDR3 length: 15 residues. Looked up from germline, CDR1 is SGHTA and CDR2 is FQGTGA. After removal of 1 base from V and 4 bases from J, the junction contained 3 bases not matched to a gene. CDR3 residues: CASSLIGTGYNEQFF. The CDR3 nucleotides are TGTGCCAGCAGCTTAATAGGGACAGGTTACAATGAGCAGTTCTTC.

The CDR3 reads CAWSVREAGTQYF. In DNA form, the CDR3 reads TGTGCCTGGAGTGTAAGAGAGGCGGGTACGCAGTATTTT. The rearrangement uses TRBV30 and TRBJ2-3, with D perhaps matching TRBD2 (5 bases). Germline V gene sequence: CDR1 GTSNPN, CDR2 SVGIG (reference sequence). The CDR3 has 13 amino acids. The germline V and J ends were trimmed by 0 bases and 8 bases, with 12 bases remaining between them.

V is TRBV28 and J is TRBJ1-2; 10 bases match TRBD1. The CDR3 has 13 residues. From germline, CDR1 is MDHEN and CDR2 SYDVKM. CDR3 region: CAIGDRGSYGYTF. CDR3 in DNA: TGTGCTATAGGGGACAGGGGATCCTATGGCTACACCTTC.

V and J are TRBV30 and TRBJ2-3, with D hard to call. CDR1 is GTSNPN, CDR2 SVGIG, per germline (reference sequence). V was shortened by 0 bases and J by 0 bases, with 4 bases between the two germline ends. The CDR3 is 13 amino acids. CDR3 residues: CAWSVLSTDTQYF. In nucleotides, the CDR3 is TGTGCCTGGAGTGTACTTAGCACAGATACGCAGTATTTT.